The 24 T cell receptor beta chains listed next were all sequenced from one sample in a study of T cell repertoires in ileal Crohn's disease. Clones were sequenced by immunoSEQ multiplex PCR, and TCRdb holds only the in-frame ones, with some missing. The sample records roughly 16,000 clones, around 70% being singletons. The time point denotes: neoterminal ileum biopsy at postoperative endoscopy, about 6 months after surgery. The specimen was ileal tissue. The receptors come from an adult with Crohn's disease.

The chain couples TRBV4-2 to TRBJ2-6; 9 nucleotides align to TRBD1. With 3 bases clipped from V and 0 bases from J, the junction kept 3 bases outside the gene matches. The CDR3 covers 17 residues. Per germline, CDR1 LGHNA and CDR2 YNFKEQ. The CDR3 sequence: CASSQGTGISGANVLTF. CDR3 bases: TGTGCCAGCAGCCAGGGGACAGGGATCTCTGGGGCCAACGTCCTGACTTTC.

J is TRBJ2-1 and V is TRBV7-2; TRBD2 matches at 11 bases. After removal of 9 bases from V and 0 bases from J, the junction contained 4 bases not matched to a gene. Germline V gives CDR1 SGHTA, CDR2 FQGNSA. The CDR3 has 15 residues. Written as DNA, the CDR3 is TGTGCCAGAGTAGCGGGAGGGCGCTCCTACAATGAGCAGTTCTTC. Its protein is CARVAGGRSYNEQFF.

The chain links TRBV28 to TRBJ1-5; 8 bases line up with TRBD1. The CDR3 is 15 amino acids. V lost 5 bases and J lost 6; bases outside the gene matches: 9. In germline, CDR1 is MDHEN, CDR2 SYDVKM. The CDR3 DNA reads as TGTGCCAGCAGTCGTCAGGGGGCTTACAGTCAGCCCCAGCATTTT. Translation gives CASSRQGAYSQPQHF.

The rearrangement joins TRBV18 to TRBJ2-5; 8 bases fit TRBD1. V was pared by 6 bases and J by 5 bases, with 11 bases of the junction left unmatched. Germline V lookup: CDR1 KGHSH, CDR2 LQKENI. The CDR3 has 15 residues. In DNA form, the CDR3 reads TGTGCCAGCTCCCGCGGGACAGGTGTATGGGAGACCCAGTACTTC. Protein sequence: CASSRGTGVWETQYF. Combining the CDR3 with reference TRBV18 and TRBJ2-5 gives the whole variable domain NAGVMQNPRHLVRRRGQEARLRCSPMKGHSHVYWYRQLPEEGLKFMVYLQKENIIDESGMPKERFSAEFPKEGPSILRIQQVVRGDSAAYFCASSRGTGVWETQYFGPGTRLLVL.

V gene TRBV2 combines with J gene TRBJ2-3; 9 nucleotides match TRBD1. The CDR3 is 14 residues long. Trimming cost V 6 bases and J 5 bases; bases outside gene matches: 6. From germline, CDR1 is SNHLY and CDR2 FYNNEI. CDR3 in amino acids: CASSRGQGGDTQYF. The CDR3, as DNA: TGTGCCAGCAGCCGGGGACAGGGTGGAGATACGCAGTATTTT.

V gene TRBV5-1 combines with J gene TRBJ2-6, with D perhaps TRBD2 (6 bases). The CDR3 runs to 18 residues. Germline V gene lookup returns CDR1 SGHRS and CDR2 YFSETQ. V dropped 2 bases and J dropped 0 bases, with 15 bases sitting between them. The CDR3 sequence: CASSFAPAGASGANVLTF. The CDR3 bases are TGCGCCAGCAGCTTTGCTCCAGCGGGCGCCTCTGGGGCCAACGTCCTGACTTTC. Complete variable domain (other parts from reference TRBV5-1 and TRBJ2-6): KAGVTQTPRYLIKTRGQQVTLSCSPISGHRSVSWYQQTPGQGLQFLFEYFSETQRNKGNFPGRFSGRQFSNSRSEMNVSTLELGDSALYLCASSFAPAGASGANVLTFGAGSRLTVL.

This clone turned up a few times. The chain combines TRBV4-1 with TRBJ2-7, with 8 bases identical to TRBD1. CDR1 is MGHRA, CDR2 YSYEKL, per germline. J gave up 0 bases and V 3 bases, and 7 bases lay outside the gene matches. This CDR3 region has 16 residues. The CDR3 DNA follows: TGCGCCAGCAGCCATGACAGGGGATCGAGCTCCTACGAGCAGTACTTC. Translating it yields CASSHDRGSSSYEQYF.

This chain connects TRBV5-1 to TRBJ1-1; 11 bases agree with TRBD1. CDR1 and CDR2 from the germline V gene are SGHRS and YFSETQ. The CDR3 extends over 16 amino acids. V dropped 0 bases and J dropped 1; count of bases not matched to a gene: 2. As DNA, the CDR3 is TGCGCCAGCAGCTTGGGCGGGACAGGGGGGAACACTGAAGCTTTCTTT. Its translation: CASSLGGTGGNTEAFF.

This clone was observed a handful of times. This sequence joins TRBV6-6 and TRBJ2-7; D unresolved. This CDR3 contains 13 residues. In germline, CDR1 is MNHNY, CDR2 SVGAGI (reference sequence). V shed 4 bases and J shed 4 bases, with 11 bases lying between them. CDR3 region: CASSSRLEYEQYF. CDR3 in DNA: TGTGCCAGCAGTTCCCGGCTAGAGTACGAGCAGTACTTC.

The chain uses TRBV6-5 and TRBJ1-4; D remains ambiguous. The germline gives CDR1 MNHEY, CDR2 SVGAGI. V was trimmed by 0 bases and J by 0 bases, leaving 5 bases between them. The CDR3 runs 15 residues. The chain's CDR3 is CASSYSLATNEKLFF. Here the CDR3 DNA reads TGTGCCAGCAGTTACTCCCTTGCAACTAATGAAAAACTGTTTTTT.

The count of this clone is one. This chain links TRBV6-1 with TRBJ2-1, with 11 bases matching TRBD2. The V gene end was trimmed by 4 bases and the J gene end by 4 bases; junction bases not matched to a gene: 3. Germline V CDR1 and CDR2: MNHNS, SASEGT. The CDR3 length is 15 residues. The CDR3 nucleotides are TGTGCCAGCAGTGTAACTAGCGGGAGTTACAATGAGCAGTTCTTC. It codes for CASSVTSGSYNEQFF.

The V call is TRBV6-6, the J call TRBJ2-1; D may be TRBD2 (6 bases). Trimming took 6 bases from V and 6 from J, leaving 15 bases between them. The V gene's germline CDR1 is MNHNY and CDR2 SVGAGI (reference sequence). This CDR3 has 14 amino acids. This CDR3 is CASSPPGTGNEQFF. The CDR3 nucleotides read TGTGCCAGCAGCCCACCCGGGACTGGCAATGAGCAGTTCTTC.

A few counts support this clone. The chain links TRBV6-1 to TRBJ1-2; unclear D gene. V gave up 2 bases and J gave up 6 bases, with 19 bases separating them. This CDR3 is 16 amino acids long. CDR1 and CDR2 (germline): MNHNS, SASEGT. CDR3 in amino acids: CASSETGGWVVNGYTF. The DNA for the CDR3 is TGTGCCAGCAGTGAAACGGGAGGGTGGGTAGTAAATGGCTACACCTTC.

This rearrangement joins TRBV7-3 to TRBJ2-7; 10 bases line up with TRBD1. J was trimmed by 4 bases and V by 0 bases; bases with no gene match: 9. This CDR3 comprises 17 residues. Germline CDR1 and CDR2: SGHTA and FQGTGA. The CDR3 DNA is TGTGCCAGCAGCTTAACGCCATATCCGGGACAGGGGTACGAGCAGTACTTC. It specifies CASSLTPYPGQGYEQYF.

This clone is a singleton in its sample. This chain links TRBV5-1 with TRBJ1-6; 8 nucleotides agree with TRBD1. CDR3 length: 15 amino acids. Germline V gene lookup returns CDR1 SGHRS and CDR2 YFSETQ. J gave up 7 bases and V 4 bases, and 7 bases lay outside the gene matches. The CDR3 coding sequence is TGCGCCAGCAGCCCCACGACAGGGGCCAATTCACCCCTCCACTTT. Its protein is CASSPTTGANSPLHF.

J is TRBJ1-6 and V is TRBV30, with D perhaps matching TRBD1 (5 bases). Trimming left V 1 base short and J 5 bases short, with 9 bases between. The CDR3 has 14 residues. From germline, CDR1 is GTSNPN and CDR2 SVGIG (reference sequence). The CDR3 reads CAWSGTSHNSPLHF. In DNA, the CDR3 is TGTGCCTGGAGTGGGACATCTCATAATTCACCCCTCCACTTT.

The CDR3 DNA follows: TGCGCCAGCAGTTCAGGGGGCGCAGATACGCAGTATTTT. Its translation is CASSSGGADTQYF. The chain links TRBV5-1 to TRBJ2-3; 8 bases agree with TRBD1. CDR1 SGHRS and CDR2 YFSETQ come from the germline V gene. The CDR3 contains 13 residues. V gave up 5 bases and J gave up 4 bases; unmatched junction bases: 3.

V is TRBV12-5 and J is TRBJ2-3; D is perhaps TRBD2 (6 bases). CDR1 and CDR2 from the germline V gene are LGHNT and FRNRAP. Trimming removed 1 base at V and 4 bases at J, with 9 bases between. The CDR3 spans 14 residues. CDR3 residues: CASGLGTMADTQYF. CDR3 DNA: TGTGCTAGTGGTTTGGGGACTATGGCAGATACGCAGTATTTT.

The gene calls are TRBV29-1 and TRBJ1-2; TRBD1 aligns across 9 bases. V dropped 4 bases and J dropped 4; count of bases not matched to a gene: 4. The germline CDR1 and CDR2 sequences are SQVTM and ANQGSEA. The CDR3 length is 13 residues. The chain's CDR3 is CSVADRGSYGYTF. The DNA for the CDR3 is TGCAGCGTTGCGGACAGGGGCAGCTATGGCTACACCTTC.

A remark on this clone: The same CDR3 also results from other DNA sequences found in this sample. This chain links TRBV28 with TRBJ1-6; TRBD1 agrees at 7 bases. Germline CDR1 and CDR2: MDHEN and SYDVKM. This CDR3 comprises 14 residues. The junction had 5 bases not matched to a gene; V was cut back by 5 bases and J by 7 bases. The CDR3 nucleotides are TGTGCCAGCAGTGTCGGGACAGTAAATTCACCCCTCCACTTT. This gives the protein CASSVGTVNSPLHF.

The chain links TRBV15 to TRBJ2-3, with 10 bases that match TRBD2. The junction had 10 bases not matched to a gene; V was cut back by 2 bases and J by 2 bases. Germline V CDR1 and CDR2: LNHNV, YYDKDF (reference sequence). The CDR3 contains 18 residues. CDR3 coding DNA: TGTGCCACCAGCAGAACCTTACTAGCGGGATATTTCACAGATACGCAGTATTTT. Translating gives CATSRTLLAGYFTDTQYF. The full variable domain, with the rest looked up from reference TRBV15 and TRBJ2-3, is DAMVIQNPRYQVTQFGKPVTLSCSQTLNHNVMYWYQQKSSQAPKLLFHYYDKDFNNEADTPDNFQSRRPNTSFCFLDIRSPGLGDTAMYLCATSRTLLAGYFTDTQYFGPGTRLTVL.

This chain joins TRBV30 and TRBJ2-3; 8 bases are shared with TRBD2. There are 15 residues in the CDR3. Trimming removed 1 base from V and 3 bases from J; junction bases left unmatched: 6. Germline CDR1 is GTSNPN and CDR2 is SVGIG (reference sequence). The CDR3 region is CAWSDGGAWTDTQYF. For the CDR3, the DNA is TGTGCCTGGAGTGACGGGGGGGCATGGACAGATACGCAGTATTTT.

This rearrangement joins TRBV2 to TRBJ2-1, with 9 bases fitting TRBD2. The junction had 3 bases not matched to a gene; V was cut back by 4 bases and J by 8 bases. The germline V gene encodes CDR1 SNHLY and CDR2 FYNNEI. The CDR3 totals 13 residues. CDR3 nucleotides: TGTGCCAGCAGTGGCGGGGGGGCGGATGAGCAGTTCTTC. As protein: CASSGGGADEQFF.

The gene calls are TRBV19 and TRBJ2-6; TRBD1 matches 8 bases. V shed 4 bases and J 1 base; nucleotides not matched to a gene: 3. This CDR3 comprises 16 residues. Per the germline V gene, CDR1 is LNHDA and CDR2 is SQIVND (reference sequence). The CDR3 nucleotides read TGTGCCAGTAGTACCAGGACAGGGTCTGGGGCCAACGTCCTGACTTTC. Protein product: CASSTRTGSGANVLTF.